Here is one T cell receptor (beta chain) with its context. These data come from a study of blood T cell repertoires in COVID-19. Across the whole study: Sites across the United States, Italy and Spain contributed samples from acute and convalescent COVID-19. From T cells, B-cell-depleted T cells, or PBMCs came the material, which was cDNA or gDNA.

Trimming pared 4 bases from V and 0 bases from J, leaving 15 bases between. Germline CDR1 and CDR2: MNHEY and SVGAGI. The CDR3 has 16 amino acids. As handled by the study authors: Researchers report that nucleated cell counts were estimated from reference gene primer amplification. Libraries were prepared by immunoSEQ multiplex PCR; TCRdb keeps only in-frame clonotypes and omits some of them. The V and J calls and the clone size are those of that table, but D and trimming were determined from the DNA. Among almost 250,000 clones listed, more than 75% were seen once. The receptor comes from a woman in her fifties or sixties who had recovered from COVID-19. The sample consisted of peripheral blood. The chain couples TRBV6-5 to TRBJ1-2; D is unclear. The CDR3 spells CASSSASYVSNYGYTF. Written as DNA, the CDR3 is TGTGCCAGCAGTTCCGCCTCCTATGTATCTAACTATGGCTACACCTTC.